This paragraph covers one T cell receptor beta chain sequence. The antigen this receptor binds is unknown. The input lacks base qualities; no much larger clone sits a single base away. These data are taken from a study of CD8 T cells in Susac syndrome (dated by TCRdb to about 2019). As for the study more broadly: Whether CD8+ T cell activation and differentiation in Susac syndrome was antigen driven was tested using repertoire sequencing. Clonality of the CD8+ T cell repertoire was compared between about a dozen healthy donors, about 14 Susac syndrome patients and about 15 multiple sclerosis patients.

High-throughput TCR beta sequencing profiled peripheral blood CD8+ and CD4+ T cells from healthy donors, Susac syndrome patients and multiple sclerosis patients. The multiple sclerosis controls were treatment-naive patients whose relapsing-remitting disease, either stable or active, fulfilled the revised McDonald criteria. Bulk CD8+ and CD4+ T cells were purified by magnetic negative isolation, whereas CD8+ TEMRA cells were enriched by FACS. Blood was collected in EDTA tubes and processed within 24 hours, with PBMCs isolated through density gradient centrifugation. PBMCs intended for TCR sequencing were cryopreserved in liquid nitrogen and were subsequently thawed in a 37 degrees C water bath. The sorted or isolated CD4+, CD8+ and CD8+ TEMRA cells reached a purity of at least 90%. The CDR3 has 16 amino acids, counting the end cysteine and phenylalanine. Only the CDR3 part of the read is kept: 48 bases, read in frame from the first base. CDR1 and CDR2 are read off the germline V gene (reference sequence) as LNHNV and YYDKDF. Deletion took 2 bases off V and 2 bases off J, with a span of 12 bases between the germline ends.

RNA was extracted using the RNeasy kit, and about 0.45 to 1 ug of the RNA was reverse transcribed with random hexamers. The immunoSEQ multiplex PCR assay, covering 54 Vbeta and 13 Jbeta segments, was used to amplify TCR beta CDR3 regions. PCR amplification bias was corrected by using a synthetic template baseline for primer optimization and computational correction. The paper's processing steps were these. Reads were assigned to V, D and J genes according to IMGT and analyzed in immunoSEQ Analyzer, with only productive sequences retained. To calculate clonality, Shannon entropy was normalized by log2 of the number of productive unique sequences and then subtracted from one. Public and private clones were assessed among the 100 most prevalent clones of each patient and control. Clones were defined as Susac-specific if absent from the healthy and MS cohorts, from approximately 1,100 published viral clones and from other ImmuneACCESS disease sequences. Using fastp trimming at Q25 and MiXCR clonotype assembly, TCRdb reanalyzed the public sequencing data and kept in-frame beta chains. Every CDR3 protein is listed once, alongside the most common genes and DNA of its rows. TCRdb's processing, not the authors' own work, is the source of the V and J calls. Across this sample there are about 440,000 distinct CDR3 sequences, with roughly 85% seen only once. The ten largest account for about 0.1% of the sample.

General study outcomes and caveats: The number of individuals in the TCR sequencing and HLA analysis was recognized as being relatively small.

The sequence links TRBV15 to TRBJ2-2, with a tentative D call of TRBD1 or TRBD2, each matching 5 bases. The TCR was taken from a human donor with multiple sclerosis. The sample taken for sequencing was CD8+ T cells from PBMCs. The nucleotides read TGTGCCACCAGCAGATGGGACGGAGCTAACACCGGGGAGCTGTTTTTT. The encoded protein is CATSRWDGANTGELFF.